Listed below are T cell receptor beta chains from one sample, sequenced in a study of blood T cell repertoires in COVID-19. Repertoires were generated with immunoSEQ multiplex PCR, while TCRdb's copy carries only in-frame clones and drops some. The table lists about 160,000 clones, 70% to 85% of them singletons, with 22% in the top ten. The sequenced sample was peripheral blood. All receptors come from a woman older than 75 with acute or convalescent COVID-19. CDR3s include the opening cysteine and the closing phenylalanine or tryptophan. The D gene is left open where the match is weak. Clone size appears in some rows only: once, few, many, or a class for an expanded clone.

length	V	J	D	size	CDR3	DNA
14	TRBV18	TRBJ1-1	NA	NA	CASSPALQNTEAFF	TGTGCCAGCTCACCGGCTCTCCAGAACACTGAAGCTTTCTTT
14	TRBV5-1	TRBJ1-2	TRBD1	NA	CASSLGQGAYGYTF	TGCGCCAGCAGCTTGGGCCAGGGGGCCTATGGCTACACCTTC
15	TRBV19	TRBJ2-1	TRBD2	NA	CASSLTSGDYNEQFF	TGTGCCAGTAGTCTAACTAGCGGGGATTACAATGAGCAGTTCTTC
16	TRBV6-6	TRBJ2-2	TRBD2	once	CAATPGTSPSTGELFF	TGTGCCGCCACGCCAGGGACTAGCCCTAGCACCGGGGAGCTGTTTTTT
12	TRBV30	TRBJ1-1	NA	NA	CAWIGVGTEAFF	TGTGCCTGGATCGGGGTTGGGACTGAAGCTTTCTTT
14	TRBV5-6	TRBJ1-1	NA	NA	CASSLVPEGTEAFF	TGTGCCAGCAGCTTGGTTCCCGAGGGCACTGAAGCTTTCTTT
15	TRBV11-1	TRBJ2-7	TRBD2	NA	CASRPPPLAGNEQYF	TGTGCCAGCAGACCACCTCCACTAGCGGGAAACGAGCAGTACTTC
16	TRBV5-1	TRBJ2-1	TRBD2	NA	CASSPGAGGTGNEQFF	TGCGCCAGCAGCCCAGGGGCGGGAGGAACGGGCAATGAGCAGTTCTTC
14	TRBV15	TRBJ2-1	TRBD2	NA	CATELTSGYNEQFF	TGTGCCACGGAGTTGACTAGCGGATACAATGAGCAGTTCTTC
14	TRBV27	TRBJ1-3	NA	NA	CASSLGLDGNTIYF	TGTGCCAGCAGTTTAGGGCTGGATGGAAACACCATATATTTT
15	TRBV24-1	TRBJ2-1	NA	NA	CATSDFRTAGNEQFF	TGTGCCACCAGTGATTTTCGAACGGCGGGAAATGAGCAGTTCTTC
13	TRBV18	TRBJ2-5	NA	NA	CASSLESVKTQYF	TGTGCCAGCTCACTAGAGTCGGTGAAGACCCAGTACTTC
17	TRBV19	TRBJ1-2	NA	NA	CASSIDLVGARSYGYTF	TGTGCCAGTAGTATAGATCTGGTGGGGGCGCGTTCCTATGGCTACACCTTC
15	TRBV19	TRBJ2-5	NA	NA	CASSIMGTGRETQYF	TGTGCCAGTAGTATTATGGGCACAGGGCGGGAGACCCAGTACTTC
15	TRBV30	TRBJ2-1	TRBD2	NA	CAWSVGLAGGNEQFF	TGTGCCTGGAGTGTAGGGCTAGCGGGAGGTAATGAGCAGTTCTTC
13	TRBV7-2	TRBJ2-5	NA	NA	CASSFHRVETQYF	TGTGCCAGCAGCTTCCACCGGGTGGAGACCCAGTACTTC
14	TRBV29-1	TRBJ1-4	NA	NA	CSVGGGRRDEKLFF	TGCAGCGTGGGGGGAGGAAGGAGGGATGAAAAACTGTTTTTT
14	TRBV15	TRBJ1-1	TRBD1	few	CATSATGQGTEAFF	TGTGCCACCAGCGCAACAGGACAGGGTACTGAAGCTTTCTTT
15	TRBV27	TRBJ2-1	TRBD2	once	CASSSWTSGSDEQFF	TGTGCCAGCAGTTCTTGGACTAGCGGGAGCGATGAGCAGTTCTTC
16	TRBV6-5	TRBJ1-3	NA	NA	CASSYSISGSGNTIYF	TGTGCCAGCAGTTACTCGATATCAGGGTCTGGAAACACCATATATTTT
15	TRBV7-9	TRBJ2-2	NA	once	CASMDTGQYTGELFF	TGTGCCAGCATGGATACGGGTCAATACACCGGGGAGCTGTTTTTT
12	TRBV29-1	TRBJ1-2	NA	NA	CSTARGGYGYTF	TGCAGCACCGCGAGGGGGGGCTACGGCTACACCTTC
14	TRBV3-1/TRBV3-2	TRBJ1-1	NA	NA	CASSQGRRGTEAFF	TGTGCCAGCAGCCAAGGACGGAGGGGCACTGAAGCTTTCTTT
15	TRBV13	TRBJ1-3	NA	NA	CASSFGLPSGNTIYF	TGTGCCAGCAGCTTCGGGTTGCCCTCTGGAAACACCATATATTTT
17	TRBV7-9	TRBJ2-7	TRBD2	NA	CASSFPGTSGAPPEQYF	TGTGCCAGCAGCTTCCCCGGGACTAGCGGGGCACCCCCCGAGCAGTACTTC
13	TRBV2	TRBJ2-1	TRBD1	NA	CASSGQGYNEQFF	TGTGCCAGCAGTGGACAGGGCTACAATGAGCAGTTCTTC
12	TRBV19	TRBJ1-5	NA	NA	CASSVNNQPQHF	TGTGCCAGTAGTGTTAATAATCAGCCCCAGCATTTT
12	TRBV18	TRBJ2-5	NA	NA	CASSPKEETQYF	TGTGCCAGCTCACCAAAGGAGGAGACCCAGTACTTC
14	TRBV7-8	TRBJ1-1	NA	once	CASSSTGKDTEAFF	TGTGCCAGCAGCTCGACCGGGAAGGACACTGAAGCTTTCTTT
14	TRBV5-1	TRBJ2-7	TRBD1	NA	CASSWGTGGHEQYF	TGCGCCAGCAGCTGGGGGACAGGGGGACACGAGCAGTACTTC
16	TRBV14	TRBJ2-1	TRBD2	NA	CASSQARTSGMDEQFF	TGTGCCAGCAGCCAGGCAAGGACTAGCGGGATGGATGAGCAGTTCTTC
15	TRBV9	TRBJ2-5	NA	NA	CASSVGGDYQETQYF	TGTGCCAGCAGCGTAGGCGGAGACTACCAAGAGACCCAGTACTTC
15	TRBV6-6	TRBJ2-1	NA	NA	CASSYGGPGYNEQFF	TGTGCCAGCAGTTACGGCGGTCCGGGGTACAATGAGCAGTTCTTC
14	TRBV6-6	TRBJ1-5	NA	NA	CASSSAFGVQPQHF	TGTGCCAGCAGTTCGGCGTTCGGGGTCCAGCCCCAGCATTTT
16	TRBV4-3	TRBJ2-6	NA	NA	CASSQDAGSGANVLTF	TGCGCCAGCAGCCAAGATGCGGGGTCTGGGGCCAACGTCCTGACTTTC
15	TRBV5-1	TRBJ1-2	TRBD1	once	CASSLEAGGWSGYTF	TGCGCCAGCAGCTTGGAAGCAGGGGGCTGGAGTGGCTACACCTTC
14	TRBV7-2	TRBJ2-5	NA	NA	CASSLSGSQETQYF	TGTGCCAGCAGCTTATCGGGGAGTCAAGAGACCCAGTACTTC
14	TRBV5-1	TRBJ2-7	NA	NA	CASSLRGNSYEQYF	TGCGCCAGCAGCTTGCGGGGGAACTCCTACGAGCAGTACTTC
16	TRBV24-1	TRBJ2-1	TRBD1	few	CATSDLQGTGINEQFF	TGTGCCACCAGTGATTTGCAGGGGACAGGCATCAATGAGCAGTTCTTC